The rows below give T cell receptor beta chains drawn from one sample of a study of T cell repertoires in cytomegalovirus infection. MiXCR, run by TCRdb on the reads, gives a single entry per CDR3 protein. The table lists about 890,000 distinct CDR3 sequences, roughly 30% of them singletons. Antigens for these TCRs are unknown. Sequencing used cultured CD8+ T cells from PBMCs, obtained from culture after CMV antigen stimulation. The receptors derive from a human donor in good health (CMV status not recorded). Some clones in this sample may be carry-over from other donors' samples. CDR3s include the opening cysteine and the closing phenylalanine or tryptophan. Fields, in order: CDR3 protein, CDR3 DNA, D gene, J gene, V gene, clone size. A D gene is named only where the DNA matches it firmly. Only some rows state a clone size, as once, few, many or a class for expanded clones.

CDR3aa: CSASLAGVNTEAFF; CDR3nt: TGCAGTGCTAGTCTGGCAGGGGTGAACACTGAAGCTTTCTTT; d_gene: .; j_gene: TRBJ1-1; v_gene: TRBV20-1; abundance: many
CDR3aa: CASSQLLGNRYEQYF; CDR3nt: TGCGCCAGCAGCCAACTACTAGGGAACCGCTACGAGCAGTACTTC; d_gene: .; j_gene: TRBJ2-7; v_gene: TRBV4-1; abundance: .
CDR3aa: CASSWGPYHTGELFF; CDR3nt: TGTGCCAGCAGCTGGGGTCCTTACCACACCGGGGAGCTGTTTTTT; d_gene: .; j_gene: TRBJ2-2; v_gene: TRBV5-8; abundance: .
CDR3aa: CATSRDGGQGVWETQYF; CDR3nt: TGTGCCACCAGCAGAGATGGGGGACAGGGAGTTTGGGAGACCCAGTACTTC; d_gene: TRBD1; j_gene: TRBJ2-5; v_gene: TRBV15; abundance: many
CDR3aa: CASADMHSGNTIYF; CDR3nt: TGTGCCAGCGCGGACATGCACTCTGGAAACACCATATATTTT; d_gene: .; j_gene: TRBJ1-3; v_gene: TRBV7-9; abundance: once
CDR3aa: CSAPGDPGNTIYF; CDR3nt: TGCAGTGCCCCAGGGGACCCTGGAAACACCATATATTTT; d_gene: .; j_gene: TRBJ1-3; v_gene: TRBV20-1; abundance: few
CDR3aa: CSVVSSYNSPLHF; CDR3nt: TGCAGCGTTGTGAGCTCCTATAATTCACCCCTCCACTTT; d_gene: .; j_gene: TRBJ1-6; v_gene: TRBV29-1; abundance: once
CDR3aa: CVSSLNSPLHF; CDR3nt: TGTGTCAGCAGCTTAAATTCACCCCTCCACTTT; d_gene: .; j_gene: TRBJ1-6; v_gene: TRBV7-6; abundance: .
CDR3aa: CASSGRVYEQYF; CDR3nt: TGTGCCAGCAGTGGAAGGGTGTACGAGCAGTACTTC; d_gene: .; j_gene: TRBJ2-7; v_gene: TRBV25-1; abundance: many
CDR3aa: CASSYLAPGLAAYNEQFF; CDR3nt: TGTGCCAGCAGTTACTTGGCCCCGGGACTAGCGGCCTACAATGAGCAGTTCTTC; d_gene: TRBD2; j_gene: TRBJ2-1; v_gene: TRBV6-5; abundance: .
CDR3aa: CASSSSTGNYEQYF; CDR3nt: TGTGCCAGCAGCTCCTCGACAGGTAACTACGAGCAGTACTTC; d_gene: .; j_gene: TRBJ2-7; v_gene: TRBV7-9; abundance: few
CDR3aa: CASSIAGYNEQFF; CDR3nt: TGTGCCAGTAGTATAGCAGGTTACAATGAGCAGTTCTTC; d_gene: .; j_gene: TRBJ2-1; v_gene: TRBV19; abundance: .
CDR3aa: CASSKVDSNTEAFF; CDR3nt: TGTGCCAGCAGCAAAGTCGACAGCAACACTGAAGCTTTCTTT; d_gene: .; j_gene: TRBJ1-1; v_gene: TRBV7-6; abundance: few
CDR3aa: CASSGLAHNNEQFF; CDR3nt: TGCGCCAGCTCGGGACTAGCACACAACAATGAGCAGTTCTTC; d_gene: TRBD2; j_gene: TRBJ2-1; v_gene: TRBV4-3; abundance: few
CDR3aa: CSARVRPQHF; CDR3nt: TGCAGTGCTAGGGTGAGGCCCCAGCATTTT; d_gene: .; j_gene: TRBJ1-5; v_gene: TRBV20-1; abundance: few
CDR3aa: CSIEDWGKQETQYF; CDR3nt: TGCAGCATTGAAGATTGGGGGAAACAAGAGACCCAGTACTTC; d_gene: .; j_gene: TRBJ2-5; v_gene: TRBV29-1; abundance: .
CDR3aa: CASSQLPGGSSYEQYF; CDR3nt: TGTGCCAGCAGCCAGCTACCCGGGGGGAGCTCCTACGAGCAGTACTTC; d_gene: TRBD2; j_gene: TRBJ2-7; v_gene: TRBV3-1; abundance: few
CDR3aa: CASTKIQGAVGTGAFF; CDR3nt: TGTGCCAGCACCAAAATACAGGGGGCGGTGGGCACTGGAGCTTTCTTT; d_gene: TRBD1; j_gene: TRBJ1-1; v_gene: TRBV27; abundance: .
CDR3aa: CASSPPVVRYTEAFF; CDR3nt: TGTGCCAGCTCACCACCGGTTGTCAGATACACTGAAGCTTTCTTT; d_gene: .; j_gene: TRBJ1-1; v_gene: TRBV18; abundance: .
CDR3aa: CASNGPGRTTDTQYF; CDR3nt: TGTGCCAGCAATGGACCTGGAAGGACCACAGATACGCAGTATTTT; d_gene: .; j_gene: TRBJ2-3; v_gene: TRBV12-3/TRBV12-4; abundance: .
CDR3aa: CAIRTGWEDYGYTF; CDR3nt: TGTGCCATCAGGACAGGGTGGGAGGACTATGGCTACACCTTC; d_gene: TRBD1; j_gene: TRBJ1-2; v_gene: TRBV10-3; abundance: .